These T cell receptor beta chains were read from a single sample in a study of CD8 T cells in ankylosing spondylitis. Each CDR3 protein is one row after TCRdb ran MiXCR on the 5' RACE reads. This sample has about 130,000 distinct CDR3 sequences; approximately 7.4% occur once, and the top ten carry approximately 13%. Specimen: blood, either unsorted or a sorted T cell fraction (not recorded which). Receptors were obtained from a female donor with ankylosing spondylitis or in good health (not recorded which). Both conserved end residues are part of each CDR3. A D gene is named only where the DNA matches it firmly. Some rows have no size entry. The others give once, few or many, or a class for an expanded clone.

v_gene	j_gene	d_gene	abundance	CDR3aa	CDR3nt
TRBV7-6	TRBJ2-1	TRBD1	many	CASSSHLDRGINEQFF	TGTGCCAGCAGCTCTCATCTGGACAGGGGGATAAATGAGCAGTTCTTC
TRBV4-1	TRBJ2-7	NA	many	CASSPSLGVWETYEQYF	TGCGCCAGCAGCCCGTCCCTGGGGGTTTGGGAGACCTACGAGCAGTACTTC
TRBV7-9	TRBJ1-1	NA	NA	CASSLDPDRPLNTEAFF	TGTGCCAGCAGCTTAGACCCTGACAGGCCCCTGAACACTGAAGCTTTCTTT
TRBV7-9	TRBJ2-7	NA	many	CASSEVGPGSEQYF	TGTGCCAGCAGCGAGGTAGGGCCAGGGAGCGAGCAGTACTTC
TRBV12-3/TRBV12-4	TRBJ1-1	TRBD1	many	CASTEQGSDTEAFF	TGTGCCAGCACCGAACAGGGGTCAGACACTGAAGCTTTCTTT
TRBV20-1	TRBJ1-3	TRBD1	NA	CSAKVPGTGVNTIYF	TGCAGTGCTAAAGTACCCGGGACAGGGGTAAACACCATATATTTT
TRBV14	TRBJ2-1	NA	many	CASSQGRNNEQFF	TGTGCCAGCAGCCAAGGACGGAACAATGAGCAGTTCTTC
TRBV2	TRBJ1-2	NA	many	CASSVTNTGYGNGYTF	TGTGCCAGCAGTGTAACAAACACAGGGTACGGAAATGGCTACACCTTC
TRBV4-3	TRBJ2-5	NA	many	CASSQDRVGKETQYF	TGCGCCAGCAGCCAAGATAGGGTTGGGAAGGAGACCCAGTACTTC
TRBV4-1	TRBJ2-7	TRBD1	many	CASSQASTGTPYEQYF	TGCGCCAGCAGCCAGGCTTCGACAGGGACCCCCTACGAGCAGTACTTC
TRBV19	TRBJ2-1	NA	many	CASINRGGGLNEQFF	TGTGCCAGTATAAACCGGGGTGGAGGTCTCAATGAGCAGTTCTTC
TRBV12-3/TRBV12-4	TRBJ1-2	TRBD1	few	CASSFQGQGSYGYTF	TGTGCCAGCAGTTTTCAGGGACAGGGGTCCTATGGCTACACCTTC
TRBV12-3/TRBV12-4	TRBJ1-2	TRBD1	many	CASSPQGVYGYTF	TGTGCCAGCAGCCCCCAGGGGGTCTATGGCTACACCTTC
TRBV6-5	TRBJ1-2	NA	many	CASSYSSANGYTF	TGTGCCAGCAGTTACTCGAGTGCCAATGGCTACACCTTC
TRBV29-1	TRBJ2-1	NA	many	CSVERVKDEQFF	TGCAGCGTAGAAAGGGTAAAAGATGAGCAGTTCTTC
TRBV20-1	TRBJ2-7	NA	many	CSAPRALSSYEQYF	TGCAGCGCGCCGAGGGCTTTAAGCTCCTACGAGCAGTACTTC
TRBV30	TRBJ1-5	NA	few	CAWSVKGEYQPQHF	TGTGCCTGGAGTGTAAAGGGCGAGTACCAGCCCCAGCATTTT
TRBV11-1	TRBJ2-5	TRBD2	few	CASSSPIRGGIQTQYF	TGTGCCAGCAGTTCCCCCATCCGGGGAGGGATCCAGACCCAGTACTTC
TRBV4-3	TRBJ2-7	NA	many	CASSQSVRTSGSYEQYF	TGCGCCAGCAGCCAATCTGTTCGGACATCGGGCTCCTACGAGCAGTACTTC
TRBV4-1	TRBJ2-7	NA	many	CASSQERQDIYEQYF	TGCGCCAGCAGCCAAGAAAGACAGGACATCTACGAGCAGTACTTC
TRBV5-4	TRBJ1-4	NA	few	CASSLDRGSGEKLFF	TGTGCCAGCAGCCTCGACCGGGGTTCTGGAGAAAAACTGTTTTTT
TRBV4-3	TRBJ2-3	NA	many	CASSHRERGTDTQYF	TGCGCCAGCAGCCATCGTGAGCGGGGCACAGATACGCAGTATTTT
TRBV12-3/TRBV12-4	TRBJ2-6	NA	many	CASSLETGPGANVLTF	TGTGCCAGCAGTTTAGAAACAGGGCCTGGGGCCAACGTCCTGACTTTC
TRBV5-5	TRBJ1-2	TRBD1	few	CASSFYQGDGYGYTF	TGTGCCAGCAGCTTTTATCAGGGGGATGGATATGGCTACACCTTC
TRBV3-1	TRBJ2-7	NA	many	CASSQDFYEQYF	TGTGCCAGCAGCCAAGACTTCTACGAGCAGTACTTC
TRBV20-1	TRBJ1-1	NA	many	CSAKRGGRTAEAFF	TGCAGTGCTAAGCGGGGGGGCAGAACCGCTGAAGCTTTCTTT
TRBV4-3	TRBJ1-3	NA	few	CASSQDQGSKGNTIYF	TGCGCCAGCAGCCAAGATCAGGGCTCGAAAGGAAACACCATATATTTT
TRBV7-2	TRBJ2-5	TRBD2	many	CASIGTSTFHQYF	TGTGCCAGCATCGGGACTAGTACTTTCCACCAGTACTTC
TRBV30	TRBJ2-1	NA	NA	CAWTAQPGPGGNEQFF	TGTGCCTGGACCGCCCAGCCGGGACCCGGTGGCAATGAGCAGTTCTTC
TRBV10-3	TRBJ2-1	NA	many	CAIRGGVEDNEQFF	TGTGCCATCAGGGGGGGTGTTGAGGACAATGAGCAGTTCTTC
TRBV28	TRBJ2-7	NA	many	CASSFRGSPYEQYF	TGTGCCAGCAGTTTTAGGGGTTCCCCCTACGAGCAGTACTTC
TRBV5-5	TRBJ2-1	TRBD2	many	CASSPGLAGGFRYNEQFF	TGTGCCAGCAGCCCGGGACTAGCGGGGGGTTTCCGATACAATGAGCAGTTCTTC
TRBV7-2	TRBJ2-1	NA	many	CASSLGGANEQFF	TGTGCCAGCAGCTTAGGGGGAGCCAATGAGCAGTTCTTC
TRBV20-1	TRBJ2-3	TRBD2	many	CSATQIAGGFDTQYF	TGCAGTGCTACGCAAATAGCGGGGGGGTTCGATACGCAGTATTTT
TRBV4-3	TRBJ2-7	TRBD1	few	CASSQEHRGYEQYF	TGCGCCAGCAGCCAAGAACACAGGGGGTACGAGCAGTACTTC
TRBV11-2	TRBJ1-5	NA	NA	CASSPQGGAGPQHF	TGTGCCAGCAGCCCCCAAGGGGGGGCTGGGCCCCAGCATTTT
TRBV20-1	TRBJ2-3	TRBD2	many	CSAARTSAPDTQYF	TGCAGTGCCGCTCGGACTAGCGCGCCAGATACGCAGTATTTT
TRBV12-3/TRBV12-4	TRBJ2-7	NA	many	CASSLPGVHEQYF	TGTGCCAGCAGTTTACCTGGAGTCCACGAGCAGTACTTC
TRBV5-1	TRBJ2-7	TRBD1	many	CASSLQTTGYEQYF	TGCGCCAGCAGCTTACAAACGACAGGGTACGAGCAGTACTTC
TRBV6-5	TRBJ2-7	TRBD1	many	CASSHLGQGSYEQYF	TGTGCCAGCAGTCACCTAGGACAGGGATCCTACGAGCAGTACTTC
TRBV27	TRBJ1-1	TRBD1	many	CASTPIRQGGMNTEAFF	TGTGCCAGCACCCCCATCAGACAGGGAGGAATGAACACTGAAGCTTTCTTT
TRBV9	TRBJ2-7	TRBD1	many	CASSVGGTGAYEQYF	TGTGCCAGCAGCGTAGGGGGGACAGGGGCCTACGAGCAGTACTTC
TRBV20-1	TRBJ2-1	NA	few	CTASDFHSYNEQFF	TGCACCGCCTCGGACTTCCACTCCTACAATGAGCAGTTCTTC
TRBV5-1	TRBJ2-7	NA	NA	CASRGEGYEQYF	TGCGCCAGCAGAGGGGAAGGATACGAGCAGTACTTC
TRBV5-1	TRBJ2-5	TRBD2	few	CASGPGTSTETQYF	TGCGCCAGCGGTCCCGGGACTAGCACAGAGACCCAGTACTTC
TRBV4-1	TRBJ1-2	NA	many	CASSQGPGSYGYTF	TGCGCCAGCAGCCAAGGGCCGGGGAGCTATGGCTACACCTTC
TRBV20-1	TRBJ2-1	NA	many	CSASQTLRSDYNEQFF	TGCAGTGCTAGCCAGACCCTGAGGAGCGACTACAATGAGCAGTTCTTC
TRBV12-3/TRBV12-4	TRBJ2-3	TRBD2	many	CASSIRQAGGDTQYF	TGTGCCAGCAGCATTCGTCAAGCGGGGGGAGATACGCAGTATTTT
TRBV12-3/TRBV12-4	TRBJ2-1	NA	many	CASSGITRDLQGRYNEQFF	TGTGCCAGCAGTGGCATAACCCGGGATCTCCAAGGAAGGTACAATGAGCAGTTCTTC